This is a list of T cell receptor beta chains from one sample in a study of CD8 T cells in Susac syndrome. TCRdb independently ran MiXCR on the immunoSEQ multiplex PCR reads; one entry per CDR3 protein. In the table there are around 81,000 distinct CDR3 sequences, around 94% of which are singletons. The sequencing input was CD8+ T cells from PBMCs. The origin of the receptors is a human donor with Susac syndrome. The CDR3 runs from the conserved cysteine through the conserved F or W. The listing skips clone size in some rows; elsewhere it reads once, few, many or a size class.

clone size,V gene,CDR3 protein
NA,TRBV13,CASSPPAGGPLEQFF
medium-sized,TRBV7-9,CASSSDSFNNELFF
once,TRBV12-3/TRBV12-4,CASSPSNRVGEQYF
NA,TRBV7-9,CASSLRQGADTQYF
NA,TRBV30,CAWSVAGGPYEQYF
NA,TRBV7-7,CASSLGKYF
NA,TRBV29-1,CSVGAGVLYEQYF
NA,TRBV23-1,CASRHNENTRLAGGNEQFF
NA,TRBV9,CASSQGWGPYNEQFF
NA,TRBV15,CATSSGTAIYNEQFF
NA,TRBV30,CAWESGTSYEQYF
NA,TRBV4-2,CASSQDPGGRGDEKLFF
NA,TRBV13,CASGAGDQETQYF
NA,TRBV13,CASSPSGRETQYF
NA,TRBV7-9,CASWGRNNEKLFF
NA,TRBV6-2/TRBV6-3,CASSYRDQETQYF
NA,TRBV5-6,CASSQPQGSEETQYF
NA,TRBV7-9,CASSPIRTGNTIYF
NA,TRBV27,CASSFTAGATEETQYF
NA,TRBV24-1,CATTCRDSLNYEQYF
NA,TRBV7-9,CASSIPSDSHNEQFF
once,TRBV24-1,CATSDSRTSGSSTGELFF
NA,TRBV3-1,CASSQGPGSLSGNTIYF
NA,TRBV7-9,CASSLAEAGAHEQYF
NA,TRBV5-6,CASSPGGQTRETQYF
NA,TRBV4-2,CASSQVTEATYGYTF
NA,TRBV20-1,CSASSTEGSVTEAFF
NA,TRBV6-5,CASSYPGLAGDTDTQYF
once,TRBV12-3/TRBV12-4,CASSSVMYNEQFF
once,TRBV20-1,CSVIQRGGGETQYF
few,TRBV27,CASSSDLQETQYF
once,TRBV7-9,CASSLAAGQEKLFF
NA,TRBV20-1,CSARTGGPYEQYF
NA,TRBV7-9,CASSLVQVGETQYF
once,TRBV15,CATSEDASGGAAQYF
once,TRBV7-2,CASSPDSLSYEQYF
NA,TRBV27,CASSPRWGVWSEQYF
once,TRBV6-5,CASSYQPSGTYEQYF
NA,TRBV20-1,CSARDTSGYNEQFF
NA,TRBV4-2,CASSATEIQLAGGYTF
NA,TRBV28,CASSSQGSGGVDIQYF
NA,TRBV18,CASSPGIMNTEAFF
NA,TRBV12-3/TRBV12-4,CASSPGRNSYEQYF